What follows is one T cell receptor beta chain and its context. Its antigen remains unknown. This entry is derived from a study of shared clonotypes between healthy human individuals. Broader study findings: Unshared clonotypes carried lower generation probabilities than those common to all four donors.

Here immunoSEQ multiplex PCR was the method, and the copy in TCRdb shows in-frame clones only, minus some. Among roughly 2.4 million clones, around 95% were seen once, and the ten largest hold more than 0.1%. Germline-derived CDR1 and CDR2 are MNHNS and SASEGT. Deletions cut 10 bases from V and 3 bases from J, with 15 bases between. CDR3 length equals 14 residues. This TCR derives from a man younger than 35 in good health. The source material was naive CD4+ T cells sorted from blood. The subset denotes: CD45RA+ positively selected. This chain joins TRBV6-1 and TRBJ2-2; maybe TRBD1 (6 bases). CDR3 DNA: TGTGCCACAGGCCGGGACATGGACACCGGGGAGCTGTTTTTT. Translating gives CATGRDMDTGELFF.